The 14 T cell receptor beta chains presented below share a single source sample, sequenced in a study of blood T cell repertoires in COVID-19. TCRdb's table, derived via immunoSEQ multiplex PCR, lists solely in-frame clones and lacks some. Of about 130,000 clones in the sample, 65% to 85% were seen once. Sequenced input: peripheral blood. All receptors derive from a man in his 70s with acute or convalescent COVID-19.

This sequence joins TRBV9 and TRBJ2-7; 9 bases align to TRBD2. The CDR3 covers 16 residues. The V gene's germline CDR1 is SGDLS and CDR2 YYNGEE. V lost 4 bases and J lost 1; bases outside the gene matches: 9. CDR3 DNA sequence: TGTGCCAGCAGCCCCCGGGGTAGCGGGGGATCCTACGAGCAGTACTTC. This codes for CASSPRGSGGSYEQYF.

V and J are TRBV6-1 and TRBJ2-1; D ambiguous. CDR3 length equals 13 residues. The V gene's germline CDR1 is MNHNS and CDR2 SASEGT. V was clipped by 0 bases and J by 13 bases, with 13 bases between them. CDR3 sequence reads: CASSEALQSIQFF. The CDR3 bases are TGTGCCAGCAGTGAAGCGCTCCAGTCAATACAGTTCTTC.

V usage is TRBV7-2 and J usage is TRBJ2-5; D is unresolved. The germline V and J ends were trimmed by 5 bases and 2 bases, with 12 bases remaining between them. This CDR3 contains 14 residues. Germline CDR1 and CDR2: SGHTA and FQGNSA. As DNA, the CDR3 is TGTGCCAGCAGCCCCGGGTCCCTGCAAGAGACCCAGTACTTC. Translated: CASSPGSLQETQYF. Using reference TRBV7-2 and TRBJ2-5 for the parts outside the CDR3, the full variable domain is GAGVSQSPSNKVTEKGKDVELRCDPISGHTALYWYRQSLGQGLEFLIYFQGNSAPDKSGLPSDRFSAERTGGSVSTLTIQRTQQEDSAVYLCASSPGSLQETQYFGPGTRLLVL.

The rearrangement links TRBV30 to TRBJ2-4; D remains ambiguous. The CDR3 spans 13 residues. Trimming took 0 bases from V and 9 from J, leaving 12 bases between them. Germline-derived CDR1 and CDR2 are GTSNPN and SVGIG (reference sequence). DNA of the CDR3: TGTGCCTGGAGTGTGTTGTCCGGAGCCATTCAGTACTTC. As protein: CAWSVLSGAIQYF.

V and J are TRBV27 and TRBJ1-2; D is perhaps TRBD1 (5 bases). This CDR3 comprises 14 residues. Germline assignment: CDR1 MNHEY and CDR2 SMNVEV (reference sequence). Trimming took 8 bases from V and 2 from J, leaving 15 bases between them. The CDR3 DNA reads TGTGCCAGCGCTTACAGGAGTAGCAACTATGGCTACACCTTC. Protein: CASAYRSSNYGYTF.

The gene calls are TRBV14 and TRBJ2-1, with TRBD2 matching over 14 bases. Losses at the gene ends were 4 bases for V and 8 bases for J; bases not matched to a gene: 4. There are 15 residues in the CDR3. Germline values: CDR1 SGHDN, CDR2 FVKESK. CDR3 in amino acids: CASSLTSGGAHEQFF. The CDR3 region has the DNA TGTGCCAGCAGCCTGACTAGCGGGGGGGCCCATGAGCAGTTCTTC.

This clone showed up just a few times. The chain joins TRBV27 to TRBJ1-5; maybe TRBD1 (5 bases). V gave up 4 bases and J gave up 9 bases, with 16 bases separating them. The CDR3 extends over 14 amino acids. Germline V gene lookup returns CDR1 MNHEY and CDR2 SMNVEV (reference sequence). DNA for the CDR3: TGTGCCAGCAGTTACGGCAGGGCCCGTTGGCCCCAGCATTTT. It specifies CASSYGRARWPQHF.

The chain has TRBV5-6 and TRBJ2-1; 7 nucleotides align to TRBD1. Germline CDR1 and CDR2: SGHDT and YYEEEE. The CDR3 is 15 amino acids. The junction had 4 bases not matched to a gene; V was cut back by 0 bases and J by 4 bases. CDR3 DNA: TGTGCCAGCAGCTTGGGGGACAGAACTTACAATGAGCAGTTCTTC. Amino acids: CASSLGDRTYNEQFF.

The chain joins TRBV15 to TRBJ1-2; no firm D call. CDR3 length: 13 residues. Trimming took 7 bases from V and 2 from J, leaving 11 bases between them. Per the germline V gene, CDR1 is LNHNV and CDR2 is YYDKDF (reference sequence). CDR3 region: CATNRDKNYGYTF. In DNA, the CDR3 is TGTGCCACCAACCGTGACAAAAACTATGGCTACACCTTC.

The chain carries TRBV27 and TRBJ2-2, with a possible D match to TRBD1 (6 bases). V lost 2 bases and J lost 0, with 7 bases in between. CDR1 is MNHEY, CDR2 SMNVEV, per germline (reference sequence). This CDR3 spans 15 amino acids. The CDR3 loop is CASSLDRPNTGELFF. The CDR3 DNA reads TGTGCCAGCAGTTTAGACAGGCCGAACACCGGGGAGCTGTTTTTT.

The rearrangement uses TRBV7-9 and TRBJ1-2; 10 nucleotides match TRBD1. CDR1 is SEHNR, CDR2 FQNEAQ, per germline (reference sequence). V lost 5 bases and J lost 8; bases outside the gene matches: 8. This CDR3 has 14 residues. The CDR3 DNA reads TGTGCCAGCAGCCTCCTAGGGACAGGGGTCGGCTACACCTTC. Amino acids: CASSLLGTGVGYTF.

This sequence joins TRBV5-8 and TRBJ2-1; 8 nucleotides line up with TRBD1. V lost 2 bases to trimming and J lost 2 bases; unmatched junction nucleotides: 3. There are 15 residues in the CDR3. CDR1 and CDR2 from the germline V gene are SGHTS and YDEGEE. The CDR3, as DNA: TGTGCCAGCAGCTTCAGGGGGCACCCCTACAATGAGCAGTTCTTC. Amino acids: CASSFRGHPYNEQFF.

The genes are TRBV27 and TRBJ2-1; 7 nucleotides match TRBD2. CDR3 size: 13 residues. The V gene's germline CDR1 is MNHEY and CDR2 SMNVEV (reference sequence). Trimming cost V 0 bases and J 10 bases; bases outside gene matches: 3. As DNA, the CDR3 is TGTGCCAGCAGTTTATCGTCGCGGGGGGAGCAGTTCTTC. This gives the protein CASSLSSRGEQFF.

For this clone: This likely comes from a read error, as the CDR3 has no conserved phenylalanine or tryptophan at its end. The limits of the CDR3 on the DNA are not certain, so only TCRdb's listed CDR3 is given. The rearrangement links TRBV7-7 to TRBJ1-1; the table gives TRBD1 as D, unverified against the DNA. The germline V gene encodes CDR1 SSHAT and CDR2 FNYEAQ (reference sequence). The CDR3 is 8 residues long, ends included. CDR3 in amino acids: CASSLAPR.